The 26 T cell receptor beta chains in this list originate from one sample, sequenced in a study of blood T cell repertoires in COVID-19. Assay used: immunoSEQ multiplex PCR; TCRdb lists only in-frame clones, some missing. The table lists around 160,000 clones, roughly 84% of them singletons, with almost 6% in the top ten. The sample was PBMCs or T cells enriched from blood (not recorded which). The receptors shown here come from a woman aged 50 to 60 who had been exposed to COVID-19.

The V and J genes are TRBV7-2 and TRBJ2-7, with D maybe TRBD1 (5 bases). Deletions cut 8 bases from V and 5 bases from J, with 16 bases between. The CDR3 has 13 residues. Germline lookup yields CDR1 SGHTA and CDR2 FQGNSA. The CDR3 DNA is TGTGCCAGCGTATGGGCAGGGCGGCACGAGCAGTACTTC. Residues: CASVWAGRHEQYF.

Note on this clone: One junction end does not reproduce the germline sequence, and a read error may be involved. The DNA for the CDR3 is TGTGCTAGCAGCCCCCAGACAGGGGGCGGAAATGAGCAGTTCTTC. Its translation is CASSPQTGGGNEQFF. V gene TRBV7-7 combines with J gene TRBJ2-1; 10 nucleotides align to TRBD1. Germline CDR1 reads SSHAT; CDR2 reads FNYEAQ (reference sequence). This CDR3 has 15 amino acids.

V gene TRBV9 combines with J gene TRBJ2-3, with a tentative D call TRBD2 (6 bases). The ends were cut back, 0 bases at V and 4 bases at J, with 12 bases in the middle. CDR3 size: 15 residues. The germline V gene has CDR1 SGDLS and CDR2 YYNGEE. CDR3 sequence reads: CASSVGGSGADTQYF. DNA for the CDR3: TGTGCCAGCAGCGTAGGTGGTAGCGGCGCAGATACGCAGTATTTT.

V is TRBV5-1 and J is TRBJ1-2, with D unresolved. This CDR3 has 15 residues. Trimming removed 5 bases at V and 5 bases at J, with 19 bases between. From germline, CDR1 is SGHRS and CDR2 YFSETQ. CDR3 amino acids: CASSRDVGGLYGYTF. For the CDR3, the DNA is TGCGCCAGCAGTCGAGACGTGGGAGGGCTTTATGGCTACACCTTC.

The chain is built from TRBV5-5 and TRBJ2-7; the match to TRBD2 covers 7 bases. Germline CDR1 SGHKS, CDR2 YYEKEE (reference sequence). The V gene end was trimmed by 0 bases and the J gene end by 7 bases; junction bases not matched to a gene: 10. The CDR3 is 15 residues long. In nucleotides, the CDR3 is TGTGCCAGCAGCTTGGCCGGCCTCCCGGGGGGTGAGCAGTACTTC. Translated, it gives CASSLAGLPGGEQYF.

CDR3 DNA: TGTGCTAGTGGTTTGGCCGGGACTCAATCACCGTTAGCCAAAAACATTCAGTACTTC. This encodes CASGLAGTQSPLAKNIQYF. This chain uses TRBV12-5 with TRBJ2-4; tentatively, D is TRBD2 (6 bases). Germline assignment: CDR1 LGHNT and CDR2 FRNRAP. The V gene lost 1 base and the J gene lost 0 bases, with 19 bases spanning the gap. This CDR3 comprises 19 residues.

V and J are TRBV5-6 and TRBJ1-6, with a possible D match to TRBD1 (5 bases). CDR3 length equals 15 residues. Germline CDR1 is SGHDT and CDR2 is YYEEEE. Trimming left V 0 bases short and J 9 bases short, with 13 bases between. The CDR3 is CASSLVGGTSSPLHF. CDR3 bases: TGTGCCAGCAGCTTGGTGGGGGGTACGAGTTCACCCCTCCACTTT.

This chain uses TRBV7-2 with TRBJ2-3, with unresolved D. The CDR3 is 16 amino acids. Germline V gives CDR1 SGHTA, CDR2 FQGNSA. The ends were cut back, 5 bases at V and 3 bases at J, with 18 bases in the middle. The CDR3 reads CASSPVGTFGTDTQYF. In DNA, the CDR3 is TGTGCCAGCAGCCCCGTTGGTACCTTCGGTACAGATACGCAGTATTTT.

The rearrangement links TRBV28 to TRBJ2-2, with 9 nucleotides matching TRBD1. V was clipped by 3 bases and J by 7 bases; unmatched bases: 6. CDR1 is MDHEN and CDR2 is SYDVKM in the germline V gene. The CDR3 consists of 15 residues. In nucleotides, the CDR3 is TGTGCCAGCAGTTTCGACAGGGGGGGATTCGGGGAGCTGTTTTTT. This encodes CASSFDRGGFGELFF.

The V call is TRBV15, the J call TRBJ2-1, with D perhaps TRBD2 (6 bases). V lost 1 base and J 9 bases, leaving 10 bases between the germline ends. CDR3 length equals 13 residues. Germline CDR1 reads LNHNV; CDR2 reads YYDKDF (reference sequence). CDR3 nucleotide sequence: TGTGCCACCAGCAGAGCTCGGGGAGGTGAGCAGTTCTTC. Translation: CATSRARGGEQFF.

This clone appeared a single time. The chain is built from TRBV19 and TRBJ1-5, with D hard to call. This CDR3 spans 15 amino acids. V lost 9 bases to trimming and J lost 0 bases, with 15 bases between them. Germline V CDR1 and CDR2: LNHDA, SQIVND (reference sequence). CDR3 bases: TGTGCCAGCCAAACAGCCGCATATAGCAATCAGCCCCAGCATTTT. Translation: CASQTAAYSNQPQHF.

The table lists this clone with a few counts. CDR3 nucleotides: TGCGCCAGCAGCTTCAGGGGAGACTATGGCTACACCTTC. Its protein product is CASSFRGDYGYTF. The V gene is TRBV5-1, the J gene TRBJ1-2; TRBD1 is a possible D gene (6 bases). Trimming shortened V by 2 bases and J by 3 bases, and 8 bases separated the two germline ends. Germline loops: CDR1 SGHRS, CDR2 YFSETQ. CDR3 size: 13 residues.

About this clone itself: One end of the junction is discordant with germline, which a read error may explain. This chain links TRBV24-1 with TRBJ2-3; D may be TRBD2 (7 bases). This CDR3 comprises 13 residues. Germline CDR1 reads KGHDR; CDR2 reads SFDVKD. In DNA, the CDR3 is TGTGCCTCCAGTGGCGGGGGCGAGGATACGCAGTATTTT. Amino acid sequence: CASSGGGEDTQYF.

The rearrangement links TRBV19 to TRBJ1-5, with D possibly TRBD1 on 5 matching bases. Germline lookup yields CDR1 LNHDA and CDR2 SQIVND (reference sequence). With 5 bases removed from V and 5 bases from J, the gap between germline ends came to 19 bases. This CDR3 comprises 16 residues. This chain's CDR3 is CASSLLGGGDYQPQHF. The DNA of the CDR3 is TGTGCCAGTAGTCTATTGGGGGGGGGTGATTATCAGCCCCAGCATTTT.

This clone was seen just once. The chain uses TRBV12-3 or TRBV12-4 and TRBJ1-1; D ambiguous. Deletions cut 2 bases from V and 1 base from J, with 5 bases between. The CDR3 is 13 amino acids. The CDR3 nucleotides read TGTGCCAGCAGTTTAAGCGAGAACACTGAAGCTTTCTTT. It translates to CASSLSENTEAFF.

The chain recombines TRBV4-3 with TRBJ1-1, with unresolved D. CDR3 length: 12 residues. Germline CDR1 LGHNA, CDR2 YSLEER. The germline V and J ends were trimmed by 4 bases and 8 bases, with 11 bases remaining between them. The CDR3 region has the DNA TGCGCCAGCAGCCTTTCGGCGGGGGAAGCTTTCTTT. It translates to CASSLSAGEAFF.

DNA for the CDR3: TGCGCCAGCAGCTTGGGAGGGGACAGGGGCATGAACACTGAAGCTTTCTTT. This translates into CASSLGGDRGMNTEAFF. This rearrangement joins TRBV5-1 to TRBJ1-1; TRBD1 matches 10 bases. V lost 0 bases and J lost 0; bases outside the gene matches: 5. The CDR3 has 17 amino acids. The germline V gene encodes CDR1 SGHRS and CDR2 YFSETQ. Full variable domain (outside the CDR3, taken from reference TRBV5-1 and TRBJ1-1): KAGVTQTPRYLIKTRGQQVTLSCSPISGHRSVSWYQQTPGQGLQFLFEYFSETQRNKGNFPGRFSGRQFSNSRSEMNVSTLELGDSALYLCASSLGGDRGMNTEAFFGQGTRLTVV.

The chain uses TRBV19 and TRBJ2-3, with no clear D. Trimming removed 10 bases at V and 0 bases at J, with 11 bases between. This CDR3 has 13 residues. The germline gives CDR1 LNHDA, CDR2 SQIVND (reference sequence). This CDR3 reads CATLKSSTDTQYF. The CDR3 region has the DNA TGTGCCACACTAAAAAGTAGCACAGATACGCAGTATTTT.

The chain joins TRBV9 to TRBJ2-1; 9 nucleotides match TRBD2. With 7 bases clipped from V and 8 bases from J, the junction kept 16 bases outside the gene matches. The length of the CDR3 is 16 residues. Germline loops: CDR1 SGDLS, CDR2 YYNGEE. Here the CDR3 reads CASASGAGGLYHEQFF. The CDR3 coding sequence is TGTGCCAGCGCTAGCGGGGCGGGAGGGCTTTATCATGAGCAGTTCTTC.

The V and J genes are TRBV9 and TRBJ2-7; 7 bases map to TRBD2. The CDR3 is 15 amino acids. Trimming cost V 4 bases and J 3 bases; bases outside gene matches: 10. The germline gives CDR1 SGDLS, CDR2 YYNGEE. CDR3 bases: TGTGCCAGCAGCCCAACCCAAGCGGGGTACTACGAGCAGTACTTC. It specifies CASSPTQAGYYEQYF.

V usage is TRBV4-2 and J usage is TRBJ2-3; 7 bases are shared with TRBD2. CDR3 length equals 14 residues. Losses at the gene ends were 3 bases for V and 6 bases for J; bases not matched to a gene: 6. Per the germline V gene, CDR1 is LGHNA and CDR2 is YNFKEQ. In DNA form, the CDR3 reads TGTGCCAGCAGCCAGGGGGAGGGTCAGGATACGCAGTATTTT. It yields the protein CASSQGEGQDTQYF.

J is TRBJ2-1 and V is TRBV19, with 14 bases matching TRBD2. The V and J ends lost 5 bases and 0 bases, in that order; junction bases with no gene match: 3. Germline lookup yields CDR1 LNHDA and CDR2 SQIVND (reference sequence). CDR3 length: 17 amino acids. CDR3 residues: CASSPGTSGSSYNEQFF. The CDR3 region has the DNA TGTGCCAGTAGTCCTGGGACTAGCGGGAGCTCCTACAATGAGCAGTTCTTC.

This sequence joins TRBV19 and TRBJ2-1, with 7 bases aligning to TRBD2. Looked up from germline, CDR1 is LNHDA and CDR2 is SQIVND (reference sequence). This CDR3 region has 15 residues. V dropped 2 bases and J dropped 0; count of bases not matched to a gene: 1. CDR3 sequence: CASSISGGSYNEQFF. The DNA of the CDR3 is TGTGCCAGTAGTATATCGGGGGGCTCCTACAATGAGCAGTTCTTC.

This chain uses TRBV19 with TRBJ1-3, with unresolved D. The CDR3 runs to 13 residues. With 4 bases removed from V and 0 bases from J, the gap between germline ends came to 4 bases. In germline, CDR1 is LNHDA, CDR2 SQIVND (reference sequence). DNA for the CDR3: TGTGCCAGTAGTACCCTCTCTGGAAACACCATATATTTT. As protein: CASSTLSGNTIYF.

In this sample, this clone turned up once. CDR3 DNA: TGCGCCAGCAGCCAAGATCCAGGGACTAGAACAGATACGCAGTATTTT. Protein: CASSQDPGTRTDTQYF. This chain uses TRBV4-3 with TRBJ2-3, with 8 positions matching TRBD2. This CDR3 region has 16 residues. CDR1 and CDR2 (germline): LGHNA, YSLEER. V lost 0 bases and J lost 3; bases outside the gene matches: 5.

This chain links TRBV13 with TRBJ2-7, with 12 bases fitting TRBD2. There are 16 residues in the CDR3. V trimming: 4 bases; J trimming: 3 bases; junction bases outside the gene matches: 7. Looked up from germline, CDR1 is PRHDT and CDR2 is FYEKMQ (reference sequence). In DNA form, the CDR3 reads TGTGCCAGCAGCTGGGGGACTAGCGGGTCAAGCTACGAGCAGTACTTC. Protein product: CASSWGTSGSSYEQYF.